The entry below describes one TCR beta chain. Study processing details: Estimation of nucleated cell counts relied on the amplification of reference gene primers. Data came from immunoSEQ multiplex PCR; TCRdb stores just in-frame clones and leaves some out. V, J and clone size are taken as reported in that table, and D and trimming were inferred from the DNA itself. The table shows around 190,000 clones, with about four fifths occurring only once. These data originate in a study of blood T cell repertoires in COVID-19. The overall study: PBMCs, B-cell-depleted T cells, or T cells were the source of the cDNA or gDNA that made up the material.

While infection was still active, Seattle patients were enrolled and then followed longitudinally. Material for sequencing was peripheral blood. The clonotype originates from a woman aged 40 to 50 with COVID-19, enrolled during active disease.

The CDR3 here is CASSPTGASYEQYF. The CDR3 nucleotides read TGTGCCAGCAGCCCTACAGGAGCCTCCTACGAGCAGTACTTC. This sequence joins TRBV7-9 and TRBJ2-7, with D possibly being TRBD1 (5 bases). V was cut by 5 bases and J by 0 bases, with 11 bases left in between. Germline CDR1 and CDR2: SEHNR and FQNEAQ (reference sequence). This CDR3 is 14 amino acids long. The full variable domain, completed using reference TRBV7-9 and TRBJ2-7, is DTGVSQNPRHKITKRGQNVTFRCDPISEHNRLYWYRQTLGQGPEFLTYFQNEAQLEKSRLLSDRFSAERPKGSFSTLEIQRTEQGDSAMYLCASSPTGASYEQYFGPGTRLTVT.